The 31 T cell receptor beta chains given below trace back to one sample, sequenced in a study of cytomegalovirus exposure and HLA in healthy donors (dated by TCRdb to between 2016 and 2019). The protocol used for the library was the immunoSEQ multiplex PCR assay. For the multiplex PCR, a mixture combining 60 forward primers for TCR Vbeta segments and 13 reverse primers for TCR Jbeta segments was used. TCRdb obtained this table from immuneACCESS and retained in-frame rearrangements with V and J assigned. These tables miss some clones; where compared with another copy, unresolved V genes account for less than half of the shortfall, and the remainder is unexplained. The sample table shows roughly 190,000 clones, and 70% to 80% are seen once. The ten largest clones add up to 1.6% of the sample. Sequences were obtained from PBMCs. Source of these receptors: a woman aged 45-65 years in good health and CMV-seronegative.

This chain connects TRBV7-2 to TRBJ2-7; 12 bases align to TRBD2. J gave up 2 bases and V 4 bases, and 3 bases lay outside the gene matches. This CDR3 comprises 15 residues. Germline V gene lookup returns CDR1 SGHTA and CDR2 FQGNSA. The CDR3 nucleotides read TGTGCCAGCAGCTCGGGACTAGCGGGCGCCTACGAGCAGTACTTC. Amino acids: CASSSGLAGAYEQYF.

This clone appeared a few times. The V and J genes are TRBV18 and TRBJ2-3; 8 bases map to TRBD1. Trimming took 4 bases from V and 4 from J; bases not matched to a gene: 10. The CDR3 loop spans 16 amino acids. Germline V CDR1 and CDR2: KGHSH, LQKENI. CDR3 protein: CASSREQGVVADTQYF. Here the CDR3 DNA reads TGTGCCAGCTCACGAGAACAGGGGGTTGTCGCAGATACGCAGTATTTT.

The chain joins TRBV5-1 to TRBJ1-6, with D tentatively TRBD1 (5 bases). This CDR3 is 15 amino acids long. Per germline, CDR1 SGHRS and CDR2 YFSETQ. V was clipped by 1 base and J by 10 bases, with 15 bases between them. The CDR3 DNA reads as TGCGCCAGCAGCTTGTCTCCGGACACCTCATCACCCCTCCACTTT. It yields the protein CASSLSPDTSSPLHF.

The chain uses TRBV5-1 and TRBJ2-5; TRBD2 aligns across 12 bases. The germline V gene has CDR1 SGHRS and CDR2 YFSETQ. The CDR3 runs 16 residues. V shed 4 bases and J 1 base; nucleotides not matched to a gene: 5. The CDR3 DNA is TGCGCCAGCAGCCCTGGACTAGCGGGGTTCCAAGAGACCCAGTACTTC. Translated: CASSPGLAGFQETQYF.

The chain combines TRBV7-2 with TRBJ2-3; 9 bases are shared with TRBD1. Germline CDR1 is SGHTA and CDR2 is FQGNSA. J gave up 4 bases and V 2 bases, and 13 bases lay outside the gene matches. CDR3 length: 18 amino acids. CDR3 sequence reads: CASSLSSTGTGKSDTQYF. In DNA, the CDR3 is TGTGCCAGCAGCTTATCCAGCACCGGGACAGGGAAGTCAGATACGCAGTATTTT.

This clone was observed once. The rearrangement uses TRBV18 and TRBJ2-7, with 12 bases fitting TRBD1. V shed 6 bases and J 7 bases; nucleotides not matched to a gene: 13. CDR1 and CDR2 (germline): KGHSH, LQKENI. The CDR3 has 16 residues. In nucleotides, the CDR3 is TGTGCCAGCTCCCCTTCGTCCGGGACAGGGGGCAGGGAGCAGTACTTC. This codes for CASSPSSGTGGREQYF.

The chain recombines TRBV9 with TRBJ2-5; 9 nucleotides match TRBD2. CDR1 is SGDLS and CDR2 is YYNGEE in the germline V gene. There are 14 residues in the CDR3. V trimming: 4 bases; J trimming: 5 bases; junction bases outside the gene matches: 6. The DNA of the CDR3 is TGTGCCAGCAGCCCTCCCAGCGGGGGGGAGACCCAGTACTTC. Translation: CASSPPSGGETQYF.

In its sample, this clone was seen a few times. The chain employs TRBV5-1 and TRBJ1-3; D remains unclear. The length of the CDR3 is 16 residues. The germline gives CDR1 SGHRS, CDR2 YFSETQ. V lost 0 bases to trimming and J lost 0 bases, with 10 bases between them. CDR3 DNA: TGCGCCAGCAGCTTGGGGTCAGCGACCTCTGGAAACACCATATATTTT. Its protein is CASSLGSATSGNTIYF.

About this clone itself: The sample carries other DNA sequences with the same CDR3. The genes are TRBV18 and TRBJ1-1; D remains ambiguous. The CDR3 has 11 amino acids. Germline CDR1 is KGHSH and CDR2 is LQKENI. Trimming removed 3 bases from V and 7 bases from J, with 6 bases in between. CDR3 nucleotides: TGTGCCAGCTCACCGGGCGATGAAGCTTTCTTT. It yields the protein CASSPGDEAFF.

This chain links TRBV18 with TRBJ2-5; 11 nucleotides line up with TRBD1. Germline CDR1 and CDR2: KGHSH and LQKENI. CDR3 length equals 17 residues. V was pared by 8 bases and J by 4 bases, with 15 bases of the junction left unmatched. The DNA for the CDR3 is TGTGCCAGCGGACGGACTCGGGACAGGGGGGGATCAGAGACCCAGTACTTC. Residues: CASGRTRDRGGSETQYF.

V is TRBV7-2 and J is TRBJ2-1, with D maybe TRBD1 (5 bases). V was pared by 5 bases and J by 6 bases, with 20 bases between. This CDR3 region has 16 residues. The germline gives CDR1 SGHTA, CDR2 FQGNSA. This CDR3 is CASSPLRGIRGNEQFF. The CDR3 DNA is TGTGCCAGCAGCCCGCTTAGGGGAATCCGAGGCAATGAGCAGTTCTTC.

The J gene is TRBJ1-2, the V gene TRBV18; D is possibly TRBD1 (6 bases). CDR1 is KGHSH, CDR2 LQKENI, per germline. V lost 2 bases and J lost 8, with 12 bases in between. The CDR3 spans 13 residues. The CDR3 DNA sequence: TGTGCCAGCTCACCAGGGGGCTCAGTAGGCTACACCTTC. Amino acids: CASSPGGSVGYTF.

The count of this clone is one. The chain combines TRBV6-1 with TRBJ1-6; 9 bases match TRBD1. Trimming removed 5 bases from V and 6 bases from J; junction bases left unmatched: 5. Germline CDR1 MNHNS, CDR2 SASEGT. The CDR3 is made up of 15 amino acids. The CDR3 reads CASSKRQGGNSPLHF. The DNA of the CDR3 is TGTGCCAGCAGTAAAAGACAGGGGGGTAATTCACCCCTCCACTTT.

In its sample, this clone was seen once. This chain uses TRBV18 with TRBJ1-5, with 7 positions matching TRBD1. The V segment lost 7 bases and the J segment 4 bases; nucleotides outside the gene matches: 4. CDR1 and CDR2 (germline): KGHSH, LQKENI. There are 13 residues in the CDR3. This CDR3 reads CASCSGQNQPQHF. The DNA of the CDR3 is TGTGCCAGCTGCTCGGGACAGAATCAGCCCCAGCATTTT.

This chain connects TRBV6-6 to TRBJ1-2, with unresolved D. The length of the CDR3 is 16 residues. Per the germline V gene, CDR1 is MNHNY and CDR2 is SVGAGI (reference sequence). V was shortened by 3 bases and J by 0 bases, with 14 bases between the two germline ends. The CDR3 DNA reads TGTGCCAGCAGTTATTCCCCTCAACTATCTAACTATGGCTACACCTTC. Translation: CASSYSPQLSNYGYTF.

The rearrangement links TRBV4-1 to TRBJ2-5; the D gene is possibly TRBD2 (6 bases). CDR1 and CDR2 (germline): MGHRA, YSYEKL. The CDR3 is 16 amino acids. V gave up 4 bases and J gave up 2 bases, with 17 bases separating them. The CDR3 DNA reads TGCGCCAGCAGCCCCGTAGGGGCAGGACTACAAGAGACCCAGTACTTC. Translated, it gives CASSPVGAGLQETQYF.

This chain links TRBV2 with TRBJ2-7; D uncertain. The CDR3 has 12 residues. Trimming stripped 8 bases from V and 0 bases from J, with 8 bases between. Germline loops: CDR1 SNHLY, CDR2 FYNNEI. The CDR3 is CASSRSSYEQYF. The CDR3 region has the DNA TGTGCCAGCTCGAGGAGCTCCTACGAGCAGTACTTC.

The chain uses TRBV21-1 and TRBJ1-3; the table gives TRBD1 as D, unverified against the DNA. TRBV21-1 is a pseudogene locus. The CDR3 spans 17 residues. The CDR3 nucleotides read TGTGCCAGCAGCAAACCCGGGACAGTAAGCTCTGGAAACACCATATATTTT. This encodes CASSKPGTVSSGNTIYF.

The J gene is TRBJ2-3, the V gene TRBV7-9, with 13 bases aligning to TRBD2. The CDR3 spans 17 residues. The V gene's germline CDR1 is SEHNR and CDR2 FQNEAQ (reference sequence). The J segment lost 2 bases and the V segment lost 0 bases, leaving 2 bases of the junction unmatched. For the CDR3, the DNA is TGTGCCAGCAGCTTAGCCGGGACTAGCGGGGCCACAGATACGCAGTATTTT. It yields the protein CASSLAGTSGATDTQYF.

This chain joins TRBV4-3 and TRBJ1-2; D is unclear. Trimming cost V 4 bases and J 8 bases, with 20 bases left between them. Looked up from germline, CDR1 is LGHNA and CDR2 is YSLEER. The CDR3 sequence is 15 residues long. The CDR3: CASSPSTRVRGGYTF. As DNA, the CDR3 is TGCGCCAGCAGCCCCTCGACTCGGGTACGAGGAGGCTACACCTTC.

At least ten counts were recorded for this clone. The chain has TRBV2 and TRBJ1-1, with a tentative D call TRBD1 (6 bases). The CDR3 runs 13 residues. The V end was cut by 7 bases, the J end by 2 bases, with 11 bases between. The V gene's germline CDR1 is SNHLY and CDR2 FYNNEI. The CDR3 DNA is TGTGCCAGCAAATGGACAGACAACACTGAAGCTTTCTTT. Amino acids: CASKWTDNTEAFF.

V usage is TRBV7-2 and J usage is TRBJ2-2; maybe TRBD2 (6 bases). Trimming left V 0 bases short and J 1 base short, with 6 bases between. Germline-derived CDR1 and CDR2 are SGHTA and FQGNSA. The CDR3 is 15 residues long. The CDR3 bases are TGTGCCAGCAGCTTAGCTAGCGGGAACACCGGGGAGCTGTTTTTT. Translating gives CASSLASGNTGELFF.

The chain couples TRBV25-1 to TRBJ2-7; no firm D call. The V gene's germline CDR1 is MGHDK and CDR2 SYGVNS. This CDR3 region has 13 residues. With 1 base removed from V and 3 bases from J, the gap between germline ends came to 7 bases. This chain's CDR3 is CASSELADYEQYF. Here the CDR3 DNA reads TGTGCCAGCAGTGAATTAGCCGACTACGAGCAGTACTTC.

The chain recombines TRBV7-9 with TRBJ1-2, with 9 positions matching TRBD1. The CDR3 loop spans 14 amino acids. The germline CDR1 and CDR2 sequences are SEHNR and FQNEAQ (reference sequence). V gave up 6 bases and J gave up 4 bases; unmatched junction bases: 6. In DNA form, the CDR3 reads TGTGCCAGCAGGACCGGGACAGGGACCTATGGCTACACCTTC. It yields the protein CASRTGTGTYGYTF.

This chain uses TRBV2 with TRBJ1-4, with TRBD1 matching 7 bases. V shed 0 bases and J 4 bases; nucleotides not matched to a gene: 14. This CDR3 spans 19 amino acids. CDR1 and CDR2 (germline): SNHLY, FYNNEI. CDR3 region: CASSEALWDSLIFNEKLFF. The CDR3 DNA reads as TGTGCCAGCAGTGAAGCGCTTTGGGACAGCTTAATCTTTAATGAAAAACTGTTTTTT.

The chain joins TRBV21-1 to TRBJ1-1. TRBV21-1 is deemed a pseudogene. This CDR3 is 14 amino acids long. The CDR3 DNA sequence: TGTGCCAGCAGCAACCGGTCGTTGAACACTGAAGCTTTCTTT. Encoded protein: CASSNRSLNTEAFF.

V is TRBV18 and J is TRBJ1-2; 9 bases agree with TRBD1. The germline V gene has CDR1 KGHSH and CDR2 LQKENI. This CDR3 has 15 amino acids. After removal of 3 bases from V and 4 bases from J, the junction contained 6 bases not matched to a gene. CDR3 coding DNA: TGTGCCAGCTCACCTCCCGGGACAGGGTCCTATGGCTACACCTTC. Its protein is CASSPPGTGSYGYTF.

CDR3 protein: CASSRDIGNQPQHF. The DNA for the CDR3 is TGTGCCAGCAGCCGGGACATTGGAAATCAGCCCCAGCATTTT. The chain is built from TRBV2 and TRBJ1-5, with a weak D call TRBD1 (6 bases). The germline gives CDR1 SNHLY, CDR2 FYNNEI. V dropped 6 bases and J dropped 4 bases, with 13 bases sitting between them. The CDR3 totals 14 residues.

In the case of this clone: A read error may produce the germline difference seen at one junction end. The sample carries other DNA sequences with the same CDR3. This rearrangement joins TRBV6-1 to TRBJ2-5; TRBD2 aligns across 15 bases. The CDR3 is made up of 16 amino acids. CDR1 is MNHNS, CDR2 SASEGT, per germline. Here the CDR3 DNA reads TGTGCTAGCAGTGCCGGACTAGCGGGGGGGCCGGAGACCCAGTACTTC. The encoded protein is CASSAGLAGGPETQYF.

This CDR3 reads CASSLAPGVSNVLTF. Written as DNA, the CDR3 is TGCGCCAGCAGCTTGGCTCCAGGGGTTTCCAACGTCCTGACTTTC. This sequence joins TRBV5-1 and TRBJ2-6; weak D call: TRBD1 (6 bases). The CDR3 runs 15 residues. Germline-derived CDR1 and CDR2 are SGHRS and YFSETQ. V lost 0 bases to trimming and J lost 8 bases, with 12 bases between them. The full variable domain, rest sourced from reference TRBV5-1 and TRBJ2-6, is KAGVTQTPRYLIKTRGQQVTLSCSPISGHRSVSWYQQTPGQGLQFLFEYFSETQRNKGNFPGRFSGRQFSNSRSEMNVSTLELGDSALYLCASSLAPGVSNVLTFGAGSRLTVL.

This CDR3 reads CASSPGATSGRNEQFF. CDR3 nucleotide sequence: TGTGCCAGCAGCCCAGGCGCGACTAGCGGGAGAAACGAGCAGTTCTTC. The V and J genes are TRBV7-6 and TRBJ2-1; 12 bases are a match to TRBD2. Losses at the gene ends were 5 bases for V and 10 bases for J; bases not matched to a gene: 12. The CDR3 runs to 16 residues. Germline-derived CDR1 and CDR2 are SGHVS and FNYEAQ.